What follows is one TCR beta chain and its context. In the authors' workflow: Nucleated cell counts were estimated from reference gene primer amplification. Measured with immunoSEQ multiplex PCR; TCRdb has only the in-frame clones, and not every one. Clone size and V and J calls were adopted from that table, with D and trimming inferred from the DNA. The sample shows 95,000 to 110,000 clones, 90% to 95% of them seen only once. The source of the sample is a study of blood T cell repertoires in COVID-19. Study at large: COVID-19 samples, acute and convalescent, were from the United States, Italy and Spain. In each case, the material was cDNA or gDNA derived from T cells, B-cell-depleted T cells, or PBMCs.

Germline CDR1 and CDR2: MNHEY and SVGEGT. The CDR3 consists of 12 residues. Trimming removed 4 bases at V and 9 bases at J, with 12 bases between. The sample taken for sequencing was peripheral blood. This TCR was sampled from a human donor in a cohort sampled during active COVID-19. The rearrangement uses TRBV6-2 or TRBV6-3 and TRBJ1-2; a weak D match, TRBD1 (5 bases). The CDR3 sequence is CASSLRQIRYTF. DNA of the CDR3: TGTGCCAGCAGTTTAAGACAGATCCGCTACACCTTC.